This T cell receptor (beta chain) was captured in a study of human T cells and chemical hapten exposure. MiXCR, run by TCRdb on the RACE reads, gives a single entry per CDR3 protein. The data show some 36,000 distinct CDR3 sequences, over 7.5% seen once. The CDR3 length is 15 residues. Germline CDR1 SGDLS, CDR2 YYNGEE. Deletions cut 0 bases from V and 0 bases from J, with 7 bases between. Time point reported: patch test 3, about 24 weeks after DPC sensitization. Treatment specified: therapeutic diphenylcyclopropenone sensitization with weekly scalp DPC. Whole blood that had not been fractionated was the source of extracted total RNA.

The sample in question was whole blood, obtained in connection with sensitization to the hapten diphenylcyclopropenone (DPC). The V gene is TRBV9, the J gene TRBJ1-3; D gene unclear. The sequence was obtained from a man in his forties or fifties with alopecia areata. Some clones in this sample may be carry-over from other donors' samples. The CDR3 DNA follows: TGTGCCAGCAGCGTAGACTCTTTCTCTGGAAACACCATATATTTT. It is translated as CASSVDSFSGNTIYF.